This T cell receptor (beta chain) was profiled in a study of T cell changes during pregnancy in multiple sclerosis. Assay used: immunoSEQ multiplex PCR; TCRdb lists only in-frame clones, some missing. This sample has approximately 31,000 clones, with less than 95% found just once. This CDR3 is built from 15 residues. Germline lookup yields CDR1 MDHEN and CDR2 SYDVKM. Deletions cut 1 base from V and 9 bases from J, with 16 bases between. Sample: CD8+ T cells from peripheral blood mononuclear cells, taken in the second trimester of pregnancy. The rearrangement uses TRBV28 and TRBJ1-5; D is uncertain. The origin of this receptor is a female donor with multiple sclerosis, enrolled in a pregnancy study. CDR3 loop: CASSLSSFLERPQHF. The CDR3 DNA follows: TGTGCCAGCAGTTTATCATCATTCCTTGAGAGGCCCCAGCATTTT.